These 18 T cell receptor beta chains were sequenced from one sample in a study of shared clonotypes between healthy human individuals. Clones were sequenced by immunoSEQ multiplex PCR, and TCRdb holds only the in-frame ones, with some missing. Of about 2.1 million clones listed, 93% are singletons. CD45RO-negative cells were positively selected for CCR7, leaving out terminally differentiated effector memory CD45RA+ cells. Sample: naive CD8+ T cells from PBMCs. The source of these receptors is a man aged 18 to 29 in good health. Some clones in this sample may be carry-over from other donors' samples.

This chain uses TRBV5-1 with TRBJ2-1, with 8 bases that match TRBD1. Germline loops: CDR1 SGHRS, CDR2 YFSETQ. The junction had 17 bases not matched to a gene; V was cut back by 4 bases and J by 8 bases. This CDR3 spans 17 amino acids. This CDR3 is CASSARGPGLASDEQFF. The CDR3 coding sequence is TGCGCCAGCAGCGCCAGGGGGCCGGGTCTCGCTTCCGATGAGCAGTTCTTC. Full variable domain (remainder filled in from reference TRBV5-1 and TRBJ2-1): KAGVTQTPRYLIKTRGQQVTLSCSPISGHRSVSWYQQTPGQGLQFLFEYFSETQRNKGNFPGRFSGRQFSNSRSEMNVSTLELGDSALYLCASSARGPGLASDEQFFGPGTRLTVL.

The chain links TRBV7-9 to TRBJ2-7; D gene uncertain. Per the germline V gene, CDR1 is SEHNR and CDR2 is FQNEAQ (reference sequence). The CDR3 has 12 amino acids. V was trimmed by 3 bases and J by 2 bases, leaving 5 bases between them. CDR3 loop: CASSFQPYEQYF. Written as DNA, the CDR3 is TGTGCCAGCAGCTTTCAACCCTACGAGCAGTACTTC. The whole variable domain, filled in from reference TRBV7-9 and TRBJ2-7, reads DTGVSQNPRHKITKRGQNVTFRCDPISEHNRLYWYRQTLGQGPEFLTYFQNEAQLEKSRLLSDRFSAERPKGSFSTLEIQRTEQGDSAMYLCASSFQPYEQYFGPGTRLTVT.

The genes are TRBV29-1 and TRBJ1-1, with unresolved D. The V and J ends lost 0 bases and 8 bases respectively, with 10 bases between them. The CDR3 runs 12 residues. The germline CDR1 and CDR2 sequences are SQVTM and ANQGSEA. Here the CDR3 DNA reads TGCAGCGTTGAAGATCTTGTCGGAGAAGCTTTCTTT. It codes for CSVEDLVGEAFF.

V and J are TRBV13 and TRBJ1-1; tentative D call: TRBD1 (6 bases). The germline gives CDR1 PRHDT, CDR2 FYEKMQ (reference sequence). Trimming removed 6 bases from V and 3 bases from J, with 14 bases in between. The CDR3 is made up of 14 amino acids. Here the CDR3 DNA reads TGTGCCAGCAGGGGACACCCAGGGGACACTGAAGCTTTCTTT. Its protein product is CASRGHPGDTEAFF.

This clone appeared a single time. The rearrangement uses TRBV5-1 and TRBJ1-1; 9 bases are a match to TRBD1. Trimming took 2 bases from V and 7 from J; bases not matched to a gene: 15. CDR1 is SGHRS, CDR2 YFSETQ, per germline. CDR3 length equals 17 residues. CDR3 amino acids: CASSLLTGGLPSYEAFF. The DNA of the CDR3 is TGCGCCAGCAGCTTATTGACAGGGGGATTACCCTCCTATGAAGCTTTCTTT.

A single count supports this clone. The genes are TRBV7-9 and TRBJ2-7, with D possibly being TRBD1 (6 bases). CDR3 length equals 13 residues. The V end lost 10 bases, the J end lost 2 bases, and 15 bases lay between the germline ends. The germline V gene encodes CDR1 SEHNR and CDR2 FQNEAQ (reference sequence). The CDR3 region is CAIRQGTTYEQYF. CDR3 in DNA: TGTGCCATCCGTCAGGGGACGACCTACGAGCAGTACTTC.

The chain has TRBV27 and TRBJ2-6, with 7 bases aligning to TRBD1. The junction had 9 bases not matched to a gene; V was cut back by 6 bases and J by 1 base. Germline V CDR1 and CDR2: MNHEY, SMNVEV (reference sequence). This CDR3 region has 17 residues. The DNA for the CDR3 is TGTGCCAGCAGGGCGACAGGGCGCATATCTGGGGCCAACGTCCTGACTTTC. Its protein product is CASRATGRISGANVLTF.

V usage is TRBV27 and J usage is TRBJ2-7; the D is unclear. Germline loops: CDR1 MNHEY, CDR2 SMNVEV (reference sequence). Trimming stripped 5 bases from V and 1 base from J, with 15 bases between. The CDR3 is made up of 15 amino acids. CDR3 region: CASSLRQVPSYEQYF. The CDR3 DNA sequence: TGTGCCAGCAGTCTGCGGCAGGTCCCTTCCTACGAGCAGTACTTC.

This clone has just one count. In nucleotides, the CDR3 is TGTGCCAGCAGTTCCTACAAAAGCGGAGTCGGCGGGGCCAAAAACATTCAGTACTTC. Protein sequence: CASSSYKSGVGGAKNIQYF. This chain links TRBV28 with TRBJ2-4; tentative D call: TRBD2 (5 bases). Between the trimmed V and J ends, which lost 4 bases and 1 base, there was a span of 23 bases. The germline V gene encodes CDR1 MDHEN and CDR2 SYDVKM. The length of the CDR3 is 19 residues. The full variable domain, completed using reference TRBV28 and TRBJ2-4, is DVKVTQSSRYLVKRTGEKVFLECVQDMDHENMFWYRQDPGLGLRLIYFSYDVKMKEKGDIPEGYSVSREKKERFSLILESASTNQTSMYLCASSSYKSGVGGAKNIQYFGAGTRLSVL.

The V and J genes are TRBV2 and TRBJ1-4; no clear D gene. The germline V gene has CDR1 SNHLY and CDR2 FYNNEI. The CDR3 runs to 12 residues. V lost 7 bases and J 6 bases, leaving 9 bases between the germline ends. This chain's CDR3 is CASIMKDEKLFF. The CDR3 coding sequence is TGTGCCAGCATAATGAAGGATGAAAAACTGTTTTTT.

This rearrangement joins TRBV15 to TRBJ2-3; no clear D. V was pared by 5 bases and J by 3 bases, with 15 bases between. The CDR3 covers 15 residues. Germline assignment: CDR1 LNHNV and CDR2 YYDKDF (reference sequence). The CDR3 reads CATSPWTEETDTQYF. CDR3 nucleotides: TGTGCCACCAGCCCCTGGACGGAAGAAACAGATACGCAGTATTTT.

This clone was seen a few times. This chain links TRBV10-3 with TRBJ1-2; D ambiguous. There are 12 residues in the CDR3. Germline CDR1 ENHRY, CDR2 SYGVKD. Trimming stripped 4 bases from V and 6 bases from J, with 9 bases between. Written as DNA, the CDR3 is TGTGCCATCAGTGTATGGTCCCATGGCTACACCTTC. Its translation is CAISVWSHGYTF.

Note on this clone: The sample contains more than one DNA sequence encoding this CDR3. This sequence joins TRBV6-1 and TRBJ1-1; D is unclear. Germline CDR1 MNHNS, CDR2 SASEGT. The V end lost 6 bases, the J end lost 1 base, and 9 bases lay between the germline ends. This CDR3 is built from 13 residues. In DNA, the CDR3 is TGTGCCAGCAGGGACGGCGGGAACACTGAAGCTTTCTTT. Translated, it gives CASRDGGNTEAFF.

The DNA of the CDR3 is TGTGCCATCAGTGGGACAGGGAGCGACACTGAAGCTTTCTTT. Protein: CAISGTGSDTEAFF. The chain employs TRBV10-3 and TRBJ1-1; 8 bases agree with TRBD1. J lost 3 bases, V lost 4 bases, and 4 bases had no gene match. Germline CDR1 reads ENHRY; CDR2 reads SYGVKD. This CDR3 comprises 14 residues.

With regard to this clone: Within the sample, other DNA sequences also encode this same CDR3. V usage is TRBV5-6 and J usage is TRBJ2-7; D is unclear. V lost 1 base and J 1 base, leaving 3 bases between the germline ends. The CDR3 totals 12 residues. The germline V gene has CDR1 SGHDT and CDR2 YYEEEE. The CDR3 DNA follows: TGTGCCAGCAGCTTGAGATCCTACGAGCAGTACTTC. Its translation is CASSLRSYEQYF.

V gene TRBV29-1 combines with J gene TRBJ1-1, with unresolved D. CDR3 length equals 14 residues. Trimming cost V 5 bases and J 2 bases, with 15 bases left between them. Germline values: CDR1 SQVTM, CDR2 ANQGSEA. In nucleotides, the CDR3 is TGCAGCGTTATCAGGCCCGGGCCTAACACTGAAGCTTTCTTT. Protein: CSVIRPGPNTEAFF.

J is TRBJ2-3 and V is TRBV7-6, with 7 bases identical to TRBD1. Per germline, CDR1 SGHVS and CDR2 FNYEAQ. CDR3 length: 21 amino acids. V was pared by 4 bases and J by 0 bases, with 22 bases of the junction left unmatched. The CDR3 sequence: CASSSTPGQPPSLTSTDTQYF. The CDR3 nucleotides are TGTGCCAGCAGCTCAACTCCGGGACAGCCCCCAAGCTTAACTAGCACAGATACGCAGTATTTT.

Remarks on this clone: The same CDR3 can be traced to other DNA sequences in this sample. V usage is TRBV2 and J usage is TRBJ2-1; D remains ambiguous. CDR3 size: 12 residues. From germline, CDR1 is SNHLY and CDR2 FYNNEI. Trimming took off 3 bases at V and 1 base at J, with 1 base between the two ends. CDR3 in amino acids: CASSESYNEQFF. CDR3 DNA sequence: TGTGCCAGCAGTGAGTCCTACAATGAGCAGTTCTTC.